This TCR beta chain was profiled in a study of circulating and synovial CD4+ cells in juvenile arthritis. Assay used: immunoSEQ multiplex PCR; TCRdb lists only in-frame clones, some missing. The sample has 4,000 or so clones; 83% are singletons. CDR3 size: 15 residues. Germline V gene lookup returns CDR1 SGDLS and CDR2 YYNGEE. As regards this clone: One end of the junction fails to match germline, which may point to a read error. The sample contains more than one DNA sequence encoding this CDR3.

The chain recombines TRBV9 with TRBJ1-6, with 9 nucleotides matching TRBD1. The receptor was derived from a human donor with juvenile idiopathic arthritis. Sequenced sample: CD4+ T cells from synovial fluid. The CDR3 sequence is CASSSRQGGNSPLHF. CDR3 nucleotide sequence: TGTGCCAGCAGCTCCAGACAGGGGGGTAATTCCCCCCTCCACTTT.